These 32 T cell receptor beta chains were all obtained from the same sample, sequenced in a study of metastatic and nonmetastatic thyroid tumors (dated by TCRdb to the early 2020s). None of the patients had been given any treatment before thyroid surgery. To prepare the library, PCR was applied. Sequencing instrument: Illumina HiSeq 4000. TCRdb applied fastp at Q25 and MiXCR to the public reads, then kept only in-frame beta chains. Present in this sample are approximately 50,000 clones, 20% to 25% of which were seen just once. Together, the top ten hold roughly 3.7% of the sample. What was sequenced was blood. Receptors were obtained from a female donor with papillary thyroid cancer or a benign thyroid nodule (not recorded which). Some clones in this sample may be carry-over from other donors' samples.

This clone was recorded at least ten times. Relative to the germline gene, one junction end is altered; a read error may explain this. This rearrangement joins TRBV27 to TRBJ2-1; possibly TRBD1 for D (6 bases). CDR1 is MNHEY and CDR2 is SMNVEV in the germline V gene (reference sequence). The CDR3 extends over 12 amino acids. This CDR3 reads CTSSLPDREQFF. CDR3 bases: TGTACCAGCAGTTTACCGGACAGAGAGCAGTTCTTC.

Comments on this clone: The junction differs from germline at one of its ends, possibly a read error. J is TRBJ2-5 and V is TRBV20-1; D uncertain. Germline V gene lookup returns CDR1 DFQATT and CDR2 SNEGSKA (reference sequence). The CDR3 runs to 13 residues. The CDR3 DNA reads TGCAGCGCTGGGCACGAGATGAGTGAGACCAAGTACTTC. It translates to CSAGHEMSETKYF.

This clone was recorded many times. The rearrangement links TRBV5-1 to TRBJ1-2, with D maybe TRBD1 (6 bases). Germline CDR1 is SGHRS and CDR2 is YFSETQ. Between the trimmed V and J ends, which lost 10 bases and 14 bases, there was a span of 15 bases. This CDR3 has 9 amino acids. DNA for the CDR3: TGCGCCTCCCAGGCCAGGGGTACCTTC. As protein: CASQARGTF.

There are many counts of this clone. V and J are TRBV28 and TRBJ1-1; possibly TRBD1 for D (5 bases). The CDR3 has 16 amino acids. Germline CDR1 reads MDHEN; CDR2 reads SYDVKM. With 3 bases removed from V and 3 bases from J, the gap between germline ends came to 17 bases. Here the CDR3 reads CASSFGQGRRYTEAFF. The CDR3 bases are TGTGCCAGCAGTTTCGGGCAGGGAAGGAGGTACACTGAAGCTTTCTTT.

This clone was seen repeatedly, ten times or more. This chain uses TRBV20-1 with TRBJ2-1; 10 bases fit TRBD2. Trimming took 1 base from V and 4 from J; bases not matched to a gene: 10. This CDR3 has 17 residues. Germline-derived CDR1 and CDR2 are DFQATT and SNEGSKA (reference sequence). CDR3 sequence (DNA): TGCAGTGCTAGAGGCCTAGCGGGAGCTGTTCGGTACAATGAGCAGTTCTTC. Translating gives CSARGLAGAVRYNEQFF.

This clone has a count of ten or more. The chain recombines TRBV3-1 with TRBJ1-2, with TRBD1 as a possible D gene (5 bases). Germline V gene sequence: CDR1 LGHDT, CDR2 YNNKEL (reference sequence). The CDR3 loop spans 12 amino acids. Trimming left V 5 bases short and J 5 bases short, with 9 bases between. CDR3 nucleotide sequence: TGTGCCAGCAGCTTAGGACAATATGGCTACACCTTC. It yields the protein CASSLGQYGYTF.

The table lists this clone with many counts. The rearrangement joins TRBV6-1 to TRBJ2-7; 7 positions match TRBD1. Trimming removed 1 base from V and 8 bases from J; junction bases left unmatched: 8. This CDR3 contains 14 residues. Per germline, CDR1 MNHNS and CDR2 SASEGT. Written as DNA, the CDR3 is TGTGCCAGCAGTGAAGTGGACAGGCGAGGAAAGCAGTACTTC. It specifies CASSEVDRRGKQYF.

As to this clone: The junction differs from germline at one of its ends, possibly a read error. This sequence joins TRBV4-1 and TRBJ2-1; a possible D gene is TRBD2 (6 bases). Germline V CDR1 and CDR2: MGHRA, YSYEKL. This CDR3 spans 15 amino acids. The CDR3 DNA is TGCTCCAGCAGCCAAGATCACGGGAGCCCCAATGAGCAGTTCTTC. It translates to CSSSQDHGSPNEQFF.

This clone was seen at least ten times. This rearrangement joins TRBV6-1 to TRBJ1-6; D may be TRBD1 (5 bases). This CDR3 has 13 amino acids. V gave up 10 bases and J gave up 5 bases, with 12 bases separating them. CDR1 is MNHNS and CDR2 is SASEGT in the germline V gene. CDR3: CATWDQNNSPLHF. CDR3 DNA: TGTGCCACCTGGGACCAAAATAATTCACCCCTCCACTTT.

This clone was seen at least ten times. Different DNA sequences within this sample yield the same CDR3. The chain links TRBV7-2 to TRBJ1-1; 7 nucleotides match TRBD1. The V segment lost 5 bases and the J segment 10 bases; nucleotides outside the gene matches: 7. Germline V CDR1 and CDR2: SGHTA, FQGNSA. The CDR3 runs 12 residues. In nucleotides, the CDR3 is TGTGCCAGCAGCCTAGACAGGGCCGGAGCTTTCTTT. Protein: CASSLDRAGAFF.

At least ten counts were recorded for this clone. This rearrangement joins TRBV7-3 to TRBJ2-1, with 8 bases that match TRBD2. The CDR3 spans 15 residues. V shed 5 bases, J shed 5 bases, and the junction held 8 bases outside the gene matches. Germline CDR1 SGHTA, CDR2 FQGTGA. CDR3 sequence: CASSLSGTRDNEQFF. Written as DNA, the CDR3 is TGTGCCAGCAGCCTGTCTGGGACTAGGGACAATGAGCAGTTCTTC.

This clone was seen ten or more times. CDR3 DNA: TGTGCCAGCAGTTTGTTTGCCCGTAATGAAAAACTGTTTTTT. This encodes CASSLFARNEKLFF. V and J are TRBV12-3 or TRBV12-4 and TRBJ1-4; no reliable D call. V was pared by 3 bases and J by 4 bases, with 9 bases between. The CDR3 runs to 14 residues.

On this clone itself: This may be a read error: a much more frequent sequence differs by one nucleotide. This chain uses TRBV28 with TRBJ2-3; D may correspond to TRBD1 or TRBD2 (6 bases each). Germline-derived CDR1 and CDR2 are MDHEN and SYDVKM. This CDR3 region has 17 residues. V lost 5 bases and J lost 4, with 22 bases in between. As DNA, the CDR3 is TGTGCCAGCAGTATATCGGGGGCCCGAGTGACCCCAGATACGCAGTATTTT. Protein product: CASSISGARVTPDTQYF.

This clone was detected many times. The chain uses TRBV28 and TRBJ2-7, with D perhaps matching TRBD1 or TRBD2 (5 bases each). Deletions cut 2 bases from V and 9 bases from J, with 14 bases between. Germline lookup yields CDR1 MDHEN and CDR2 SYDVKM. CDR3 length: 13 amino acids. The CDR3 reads CASSLGGPLGQYF. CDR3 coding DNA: TGTGCCAGCAGTTTAGGGGGACCCCTCGGGCAGTACTTC.

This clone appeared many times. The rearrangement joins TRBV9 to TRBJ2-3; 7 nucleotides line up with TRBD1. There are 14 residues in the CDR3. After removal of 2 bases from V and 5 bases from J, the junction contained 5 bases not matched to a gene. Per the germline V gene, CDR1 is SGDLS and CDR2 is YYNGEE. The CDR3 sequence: CASSVDREEDTQYF. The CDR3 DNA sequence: TGTGCCAGCAGCGTCGACAGGGAAGAAGATACGCAGTATTTT. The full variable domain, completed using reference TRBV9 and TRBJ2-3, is DSGVTQTPKHLITATGQRVTLRCSPRSGDLSVYWYQQSLDQGLQFLIQYYNGEERAKGNILERFSAQQFPDLHSELNLSSLELGDSALYFCASSVDREEDTQYFGPGTRLTVL.

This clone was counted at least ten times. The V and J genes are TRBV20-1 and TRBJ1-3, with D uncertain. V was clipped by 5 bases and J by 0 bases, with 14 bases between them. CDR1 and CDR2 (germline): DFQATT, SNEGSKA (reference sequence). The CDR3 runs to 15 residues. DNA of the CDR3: TGCAGTGCTTCCTCGGCGGAAACCTCTGGAAACACCATATATTTT. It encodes CSASSAETSGNTIYF.

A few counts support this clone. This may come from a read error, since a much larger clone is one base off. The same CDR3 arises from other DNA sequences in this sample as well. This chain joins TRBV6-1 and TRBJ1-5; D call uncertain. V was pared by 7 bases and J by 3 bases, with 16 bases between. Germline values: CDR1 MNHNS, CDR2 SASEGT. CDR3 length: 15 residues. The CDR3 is CASTLRGSTNQPQHF. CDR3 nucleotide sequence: TGTGCCAGCACTCTTCGAGGCAGCACCAATCAGCCCCAGCATTTT.

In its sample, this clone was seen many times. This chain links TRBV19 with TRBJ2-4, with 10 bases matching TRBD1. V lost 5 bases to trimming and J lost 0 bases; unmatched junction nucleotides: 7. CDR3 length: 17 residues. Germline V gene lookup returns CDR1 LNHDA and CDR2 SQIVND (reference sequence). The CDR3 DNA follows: TGTGCCAGTAGTGGGACAGGGGTTGGTGGAGCCAAAAACATTCAGTACTTC. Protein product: CASSGTGVGGAKNIQYF.

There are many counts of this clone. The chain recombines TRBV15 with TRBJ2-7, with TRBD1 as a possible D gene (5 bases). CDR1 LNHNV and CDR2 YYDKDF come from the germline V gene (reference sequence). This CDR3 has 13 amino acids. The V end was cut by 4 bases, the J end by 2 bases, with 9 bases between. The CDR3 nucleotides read TGTGCCACCAGCAAGGACACCCCCTACGAGCAGTACTTC. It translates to CATSKDTPYEQYF.

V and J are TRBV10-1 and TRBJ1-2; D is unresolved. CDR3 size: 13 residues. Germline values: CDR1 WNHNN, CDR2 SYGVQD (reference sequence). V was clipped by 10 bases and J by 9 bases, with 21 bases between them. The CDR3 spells CAIFDAVAVCYTF. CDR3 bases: TGCGCCATATTTGATGCAGTCGCGGTTTGCTACACCTTC.

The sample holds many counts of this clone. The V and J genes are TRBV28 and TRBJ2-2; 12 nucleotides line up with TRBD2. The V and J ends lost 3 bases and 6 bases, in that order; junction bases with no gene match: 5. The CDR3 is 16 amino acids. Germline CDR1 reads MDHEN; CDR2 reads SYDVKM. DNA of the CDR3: TGTGCCAGCAGTTTGAAACTAGCGGGAGGTGCCGGGGAGCTGTTTTTT. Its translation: CASSLKLAGGAGELFF.

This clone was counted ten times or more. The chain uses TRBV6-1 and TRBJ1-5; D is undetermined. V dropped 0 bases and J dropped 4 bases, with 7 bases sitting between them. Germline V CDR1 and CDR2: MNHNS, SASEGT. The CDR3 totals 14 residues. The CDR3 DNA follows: TGTGCCAGCAGTGAAGCCAGCAGAAATCAGCCCCAGCATTTT. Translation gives CASSEASRNQPQHF.

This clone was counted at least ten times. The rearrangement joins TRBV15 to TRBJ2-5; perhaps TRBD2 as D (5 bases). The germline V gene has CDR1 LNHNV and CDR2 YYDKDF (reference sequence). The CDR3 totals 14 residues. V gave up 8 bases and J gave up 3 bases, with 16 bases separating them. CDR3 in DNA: TGTGCCACCGCCGAGGGTTCTTCCAAAGAGACCCAGTACTTC. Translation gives CATAEGSSKETQYF.

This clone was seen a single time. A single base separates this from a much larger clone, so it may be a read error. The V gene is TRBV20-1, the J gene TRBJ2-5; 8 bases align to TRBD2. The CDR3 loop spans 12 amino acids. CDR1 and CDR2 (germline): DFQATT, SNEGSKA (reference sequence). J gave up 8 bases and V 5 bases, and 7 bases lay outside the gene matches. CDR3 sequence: CSARTGGDTQYF. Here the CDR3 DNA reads TGCAGTGCTCGTACCGGGGGGGATACCCAGTACTTC.

The CDR3 here is CSARREGEKYF. As DNA, the CDR3 is TGCAGTGCCCGCCGGGAAGGAGAGAAGTACTTC. The chain recombines TRBV20-1 with TRBJ2-7; a possible D gene is TRBD2 (5 bases). There are 11 residues in the CDR3. Germline V gene lookup returns CDR1 DFQATT and CDR2 SNEGSKA (reference sequence). V shed 6 bases and J shed 11 bases, with 17 bases lying between them.

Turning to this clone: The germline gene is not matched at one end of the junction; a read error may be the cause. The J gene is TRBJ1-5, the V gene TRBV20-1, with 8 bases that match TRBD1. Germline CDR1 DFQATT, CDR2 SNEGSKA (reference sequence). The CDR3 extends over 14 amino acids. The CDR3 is CSDRAGGGNQPQHF. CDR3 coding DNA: TGCAGTGATAGAGCAGGGGGCGGCAATCAGCCCCAGCATTTT.

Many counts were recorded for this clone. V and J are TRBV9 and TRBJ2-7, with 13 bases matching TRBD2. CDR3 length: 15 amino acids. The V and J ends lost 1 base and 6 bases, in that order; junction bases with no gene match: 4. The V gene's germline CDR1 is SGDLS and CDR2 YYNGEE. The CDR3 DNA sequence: TGTGCCAGCAGCGTAACCGGGACTAGCGGGACCGAGCAGTACTTC. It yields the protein CASSVTGTSGTEQYF.

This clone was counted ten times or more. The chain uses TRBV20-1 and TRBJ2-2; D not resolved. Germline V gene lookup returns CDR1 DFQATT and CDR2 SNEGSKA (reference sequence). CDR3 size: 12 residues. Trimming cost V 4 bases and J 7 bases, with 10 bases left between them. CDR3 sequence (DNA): TGCAGTGCTACCCTGGGCGACGGGGAGCTGTTTTTT. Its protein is CSATLGDGELFF.

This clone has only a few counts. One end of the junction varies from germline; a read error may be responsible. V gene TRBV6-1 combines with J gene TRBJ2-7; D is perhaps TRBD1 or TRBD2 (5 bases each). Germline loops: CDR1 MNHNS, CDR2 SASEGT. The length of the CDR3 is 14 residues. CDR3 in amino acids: CVSSELGDFYQQYF. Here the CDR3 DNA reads TGTGTCAGCAGTGAATTGGGGGATTTCTACCAGCAGTACTTC.

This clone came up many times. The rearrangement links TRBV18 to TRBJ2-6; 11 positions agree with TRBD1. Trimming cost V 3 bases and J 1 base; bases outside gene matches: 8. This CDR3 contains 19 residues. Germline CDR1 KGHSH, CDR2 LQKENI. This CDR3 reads CASSPIGQGAASGANVLTF. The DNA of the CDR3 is TGTGCCAGCTCACCGATAGGACAGGGGGCGGCTTCTGGGGCCAACGTCCTGACTTTC.

The CDR3 loop is CASSQVDIFGYTF. The CDR3, as DNA: TGTGCCAGCAGCCAAGTCGACATTTTCGGCTACACCTTC. This chain links TRBV3-1 with TRBJ1-2; D is unclear. CDR3 length: 13 amino acids. Trimming took 1 base from V and 8 from J, leaving 11 bases between them. In germline, CDR1 is LGHDT, CDR2 YNNKEL (reference sequence).

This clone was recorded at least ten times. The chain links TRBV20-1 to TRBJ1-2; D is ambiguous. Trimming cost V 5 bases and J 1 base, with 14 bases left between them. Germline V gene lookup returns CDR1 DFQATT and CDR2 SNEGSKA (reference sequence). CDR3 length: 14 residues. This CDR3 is CSALHRGHNYGYTF. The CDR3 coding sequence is TGCAGTGCTCTCCACCGCGGCCATAACTATGGCTACACCTTC.